Reported below is one T cell receptor beta chain. Its antigen is currently unknown. The data stem from a study of OX40 agonist ivuxolimab in advanced cancers. The table came from immunoSEQ multiplex PCR; TCRdb's copy has only in-frame clones and leaves some out. Among approximately 82,000 clones listed, around 85% were seen once. General study results and limits: The CD4+ and CD8+ T cells in the blood had expanded clonally by week 6 at 0.1 to 3.0 mg/kg.

Trimming removed 2 bases from V and 5 bases from J, with 10 bases in between. In germline, CDR1 is SGHRS, CDR2 YFSETQ. The CDR3 runs 14 residues. This sequence joins TRBV5-1 and TRBJ1-4, with D tentatively TRBD1 (5 bases). The receptor comes from an adult with an advanced solid tumor such as melanoma, head and neck, liver or kidney cancer. The sample consisted of CD4+ or CD8+ T cells sorted from blood, taken in a trial of the OX40 agonist ivuxolimab. In DNA, the CDR3 is TGCGCCAGCAGCTTCAGGTCAGGGAATGAAAAACTGTTTTTT. Its protein is CASSFRSGNEKLFF.